Here is one T cell receptor beta chain with its context. Authors' analysis steps: Using reference gene primer amplification, nucleated cell counts were estimated. Assay used: immunoSEQ multiplex PCR; TCRdb lists only in-frame clones, some missing. V, J and clone size were drawn from that table, and D and trimming were deduced from the DNA. The sample has 90,000 to 100,000 clones, approximately 82% seen once. The sample comes from a study of blood T cell repertoires in COVID-19. As for the study in general: There were acute and convalescent COVID-19 samples, and they came from the United States, Italy and Spain. T cells, B-cell-depleted T cells, or PBMCs supplied cDNA or gDNA.

The trim removed 2 bases at V and 1 base at J, leaving 7 bases unmatched. The CDR3 consists of 17 residues. Germline-derived CDR1 and CDR2 are MGHRA and YSYEKL. The receptor's source is a man in his sixties or seventies with active or convalescent COVID-19. This chain joins TRBV4-1 and TRBJ2-2, with 7 bases identical to TRBD2. The source material was peripheral blood. The CDR3 bases are TGCGCCAGCAGCCAACGTTTTCGCGGGGGGAACACCGGGGAGCTGTTTTTT. It translates to CASSQRFRGGNTGELFF.